This T cell receptor (beta chain) was sequenced during a study of CD8+ T cells in alopecia areata. Findings of the study overall: Many expanded lesional clones persisted in scalp and blood during tofacitinib treatment.

As regards this clone: Its target is not known.

In each case, RNA was isolated and then reverse transcribed into cDNA as the sequencing template. TCRdb keeps only in-frame clones here, not all; method: immunoSEQ multiplex PCR. The sample carries 150,000 to 200,000 clones, roughly 61% recorded once. From germline, CDR1 is KGHSH and CDR2 LQKENI. The V end lost 3 bases, the J end lost 3 bases, and 14 bases lay between the germline ends. The CDR3 consists of 15 residues. This sample's treatment: oral pan-JAK inhibitor, 5-10 mg twice daily. The sample here was CD8+ T cells sorted from blood, taken at week 24, from a patient treated with tofacitinib. The origin of this receptor is a human donor with alopecia areata. The chain couples TRBV18 to TRBJ1-2; D is ambiguous. The CDR3 nucleotides read TGTGCCAGCTCACCTGGGCAGATGCTTTACTATGGCTACACCTTC. Protein product: CASSPGQMLYYGYTF.